Listed below are T cell receptor beta chains from one sample, sequenced in a study of CD8+ T cells in alopecia areata. Clones were read by immunoSEQ multiplex PCR, and TCRdb kept only the in-frame ones, dropping some. The sample has fewer than 150,000 clones; roughly 63% are singletons. Here the sequenced sample was CD8+ T cells sorted from blood, taken at week 4, from a patient treated with tofacitinib. These receptors all stem from a human donor with alopecia areata. Each CDR3 is given with its conserved first and last residue. Fields, in order: clone size, V gene, D gene, J gene, CDR3 DNA, CDR3 protein. A D gene is named only where the DNA matches it firmly. Clone size is given for some rows only: seen once, a few or many times, or a class if the clone is expanded.

>-|TRBV6-5|-|TRBJ2-5
TGTGCCAGCAGTTCCCCAGGGAATCGCGGGACCCAGTACTTC
CASSSPGNRGTQYF
>-|TRBV15|-|TRBJ2-5
TGTGCCACCAGCCCTCCGATGGGGACCCAGTACTTC
CATSPPMGTQYF
>-|TRBV27|TRBD2|TRBJ2-3
TGTGCCAGCACTTCTGGGACTAGCGGATACACAGATACGCAGTATTTT
CASTSGTSGYTDTQYF
>-|TRBV29-1|TRBD1|TRBJ1-2
TGCAGCGATGGGACAGGGAGTAACTATGGCTACACCTTC
CSDGTGSNYGYTF
>once|TRBV11-2|TRBD1|TRBJ2-7
TGTGCCACCCTGGGGGACAGGGCTTCCCTCGAGCAGTACTTC
CATLGDRASLEQYF
>few|TRBV29-1|-|TRBJ2-3
TGCAGCGTTTTGGGGCGGGGTAGCACAGATACGCAGTATTTT
CSVLGRGSTDTQYF
>-|TRBV29-1|-|TRBJ2-1
TGCAGCGTTGAAGGGGGGGCCATGAATGAGCAGTTCTTC
CSVEGGAMNEQFF
>-|TRBV10-2|-|TRBJ1-5
TGCGCCAGCAGTGTAAGGGGTGAGCCCCAGCATTTT
CASSVRGEPQHF
>-|TRBV29-1|-|TRBJ2-7
TGCAGCGTACTTTGGGGAGACGAGCAGTACTTC
CSVLWGDEQYF
>few|TRBV21-1|-|TRBJ2-7
TGTGCCAGCAGCCACAACGAGCAGTACTTC
CASSHNEQYF
>-|TRBV7-2|-|TRBJ2-1
TGTGCCACAGAATCATGGTCGGCCTACAATGAGCAGTTCTTC
CATESWSAYNEQFF
>few|TRBV29-1|TRBD1|TRBJ2-7
TGCAGCGTTGAGGGGACAGGGTACCTCGGCGAGCAGTACTTC
CSVEGTGYLGEQYF
>-|TRBV27|-|TRBJ1-6
TGTGCCAGCAGTCCTCATAATTCACCCCTCCACTTT
CASSPHNSPLHF
>-|TRBV4-3|TRBD1|TRBJ2-7
TGCGCCAGCAGCCCTCGGACAGGGAGCTCCTACGAGCAGTACTTC
CASSPRTGSSYEQYF
>-|TRBV29-1|-|TRBJ2-3
TGCAGCGTTGAAGAGGGGCCCTCGGATACGCAGTATTTT
CSVEEGPSDTQYF
>few|TRBV29-1|TRBD2|TRBJ2-1
TGCAGCGTTGTTGCGGGGGGTTACAATGAGCAGTTCTTC
CSVVAGGYNEQFF
>-|TRBV29-1|-|TRBJ1-1
TGCAGCGTTGAAGATCAGTCAGGGTCCACTGAAGCTTTCTTT
CSVEDQSGSTEAFF
>-|TRBV27|-|TRBJ1-2
TGTGCCAGCAGTTTAATCGGGAGTGCTAACTATGGCTACACCTTC
CASSLIGSANYGYTF
>-|TRBV11-2|TRBD2|TRBJ2-5
TGTGCCAGCAGCTTCGAGGGACTAGCTCAAGAGACCCAGTACTTC
CASSFEGLAQETQYF
>-|TRBV27|-|TRBJ1-1
TGTGCCAGCAGTTCACTTACAGGGTTAAACACTGAAGCTTTCTTT
CASSSLTGLNTEAFF
>-|TRBV29-1|TRBD1|TRBJ2-2
TGCAGCGTGGGGACAGGGAACACCGGGGAGCTGTTTTTT
CSVGTGNTGELFF
>-|TRBV4-3|-|TRBJ1-1
TGCGCCAGCAGCCAAGATCGGAGTCTGGCCACTGAAGCTTTCTTT
CASSQDRSLATEAFF
>-|TRBV6-4|TRBD1|TRBJ2-6
TGTGCCAGCAGTGCTGGCCAGGGGGCTTCTGGGGCCAACGTCCTGACTTTC
CASSAGQGASGANVLTF
>-|TRBV19|-|TRBJ2-5
TGTGCCAGTAGTATAGGTTGGGGTGAAGAGACCCAGTACTTC
CASSIGWGEETQYF
>-|TRBV30|-|TRBJ1-6
TGTGCCTGGAGTGTATTAGGCGAATCACCCCTCCACTTT
CAWSVLGESPLHF
>-|TRBV13|-|TRBJ2-5
TGTGCCAGCAGCTTAGAGGCGGGGGAGACCCAGTACTTC
CASSLEAGETQYF
>-|TRBV29-1|-|TRBJ1-2
TGCAGCGTTGTCGGTGGGGATTATGGCTACACCTTC
CSVVGGDYGYTF